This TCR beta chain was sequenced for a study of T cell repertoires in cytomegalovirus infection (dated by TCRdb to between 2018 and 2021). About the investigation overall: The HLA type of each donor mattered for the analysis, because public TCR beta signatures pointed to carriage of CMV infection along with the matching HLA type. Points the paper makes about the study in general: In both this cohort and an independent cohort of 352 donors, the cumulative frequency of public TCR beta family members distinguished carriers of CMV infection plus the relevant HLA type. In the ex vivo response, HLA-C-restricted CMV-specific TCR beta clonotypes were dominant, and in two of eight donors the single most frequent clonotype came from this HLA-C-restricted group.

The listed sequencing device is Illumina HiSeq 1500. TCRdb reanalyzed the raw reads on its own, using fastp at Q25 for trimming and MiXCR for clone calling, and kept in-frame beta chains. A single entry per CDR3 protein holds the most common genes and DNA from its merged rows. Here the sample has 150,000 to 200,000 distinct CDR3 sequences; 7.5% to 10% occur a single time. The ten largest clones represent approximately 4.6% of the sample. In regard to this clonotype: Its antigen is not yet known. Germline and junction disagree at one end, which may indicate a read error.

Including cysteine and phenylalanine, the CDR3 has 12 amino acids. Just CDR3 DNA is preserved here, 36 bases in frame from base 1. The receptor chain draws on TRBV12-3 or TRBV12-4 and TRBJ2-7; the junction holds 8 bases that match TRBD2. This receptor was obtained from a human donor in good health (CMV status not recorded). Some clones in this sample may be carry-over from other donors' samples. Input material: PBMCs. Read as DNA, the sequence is TGTGCCAGCAGTTTCCTAAGCGGGGGATTAAACTTC. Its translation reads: CASSFLSGGLNF.